The 2 T cell receptor beta chains listed next were all sequenced from one sample in a study of cytomegalovirus exposure and HLA in healthy donors. 60 Vbeta and 13 Jbeta primers were used in PCR. Sequencing was performed with immunoSEQ multiplex PCR; in TCRdb, only in-frame clones are kept and a portion is missing. The sample comprises approximately 77,000 clones, 78% of which are singletons, and 4% to 5.5% rests with the top ten. Sequenced input: PBMCs. The source of these receptors is a middle-aged man in good health and CMV-seronegative.

Here the CDR3 DNA reads TGTGCCAGCAGCGTAGATACTAGGACGGAGTTGGTCGAGCAGTACTTC. Translating it yields CASSVDTRTELVEQYF. This rearrangement joins TRBV9 to TRBJ2-7; possibly TRBD2 for D (5 bases). V lost 0 bases and J 6 bases, leaving 19 bases between the germline ends. CDR1 and CDR2 (germline): SGDLS, YYNGEE. The CDR3 is made up of 16 amino acids.

The V call is TRBV13, the J call TRBJ2-3, with D maybe TRBD2 (7 bases). The CDR3 is 15 residues long. V dropped 5 bases and J dropped 1 base, with 13 bases sitting between them. The germline CDR1 and CDR2 sequences are PRHDT and FYEKMQ (reference sequence). The CDR3 is CASSAAGAGTDTQYF. CDR3 coding DNA: TGTGCCAGCAGCGCGGCGGGGGCGGGCACAGATACGCAGTATTTT.